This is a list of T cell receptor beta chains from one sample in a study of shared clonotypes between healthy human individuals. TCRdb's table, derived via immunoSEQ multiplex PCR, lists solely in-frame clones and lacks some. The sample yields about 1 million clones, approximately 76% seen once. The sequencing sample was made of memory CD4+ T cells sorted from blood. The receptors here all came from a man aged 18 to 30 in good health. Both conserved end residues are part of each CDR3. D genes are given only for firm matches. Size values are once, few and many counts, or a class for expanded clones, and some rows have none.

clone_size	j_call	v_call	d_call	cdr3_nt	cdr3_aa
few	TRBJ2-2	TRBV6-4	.	TGTGCCAGCACACAGCGGAGCCTCACCGGGGAGCTGTTTTTT	CASTQRSLTGELFF
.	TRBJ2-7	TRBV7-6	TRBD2	TGTGCCAGCAGCCCTTTGAGGGCGGGAGACGCCTACGAGCAGTACTTC	CASSPLRAGDAYEQYF
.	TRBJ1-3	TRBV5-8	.	TGTGCCAGCATTCACCGGGCCGGAAACACCATATATTTT	CASIHRAGNTIYF
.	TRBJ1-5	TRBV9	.	TGTGCCAGCAGCGTAGGAGACGCCAATCAGCCCCAGCATTTT	CASSVGDANQPQHF
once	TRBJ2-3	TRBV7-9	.	TGTGCCAGCAGCTTTTCTGGTGGTACCACAGATACGCAGTATTTT	CASSFSGGTTDTQYF
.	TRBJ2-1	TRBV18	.	TGTGCCAGCTCTCGTCCTGGCAGGGGGGGCAATGAGCAGTTCTTC	CASSRPGRGGNEQFF
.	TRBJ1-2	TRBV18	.	TGTGCCAGCTCACCAGGGGAGGGACGCTTGAGTTCGGGAGGCTACACCTTC	CASSPGEGRLSSGGYTF
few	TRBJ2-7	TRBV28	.	TGTGCCAGCAGTGCGAGCGCGGGCTACGAGCAGTACTTC	CASSASAGYEQYF
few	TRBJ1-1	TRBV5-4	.	TGTGCCAGCAGAATGGACCCGAACACTGAAGCTTTCTTT	CASRMDPNTEAFF
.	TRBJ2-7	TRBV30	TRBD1	TGTGCCTGGAGTACAGGGGTCCCGTACGAGCAGTACTTC	CAWSTGVPYEQYF
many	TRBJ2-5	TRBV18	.	TGTGCCAGCTCACCACCAAACCAAGAGACCCAGTACTTC	CASSPPNQETQYF
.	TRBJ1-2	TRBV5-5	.	TGTGCCAGCAGCTGGGACACCCCTAACTATGGCTACACCTTC	CASSWDTPNYGYTF
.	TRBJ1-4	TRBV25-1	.	TGTGCCAGCAGTGAATTTCTCTGGGCAGGGGTAGAGAGGATGTTTTTT	CASSEFLWAGVERMFF
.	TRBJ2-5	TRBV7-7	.	TGTGCTAGCAGCCCCCCGGGCGGGACCACGCAAGAGACCCAGTACTTC	CASSPPGGTTQETQYF
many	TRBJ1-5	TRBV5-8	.	TGTGCCAGCAGCTTGTGGGGGTGGTTGAGCAATCAGCCCCAGCATTTT	CASSLWGWLSNQPQHF
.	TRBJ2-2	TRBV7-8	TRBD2	TGTGCCAGCAGCGATCGACTAGCGGGTCCCCAGGGGCTGTTTTTT	CASSDRLAGPQGLFF
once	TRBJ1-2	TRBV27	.	TGTGCCAGCAGTTTGTTGCAGGGCGATGGCTACACCTTC	CASSLLQGDGYTF
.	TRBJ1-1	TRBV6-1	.	TGTGCCAGCAGGCAAAACTGGCAGGGTAACACTGAAGCTTTCTTT	CASRQNWQGNTEAFF
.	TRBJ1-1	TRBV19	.	TGTGCCAGTAGTATAGTTAGGGGAGGCACTGAAGCTTTCTTT	CASSIVRGGTEAFF
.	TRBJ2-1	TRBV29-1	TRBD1	TGCAGCGTTATAGGACAGGCGAATGAGCAGTTCTTC	CSVIGQANEQFF
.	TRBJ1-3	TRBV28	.	TGTGCCAGCAGTTTAACAGGGAACGGAAACACCATATATTTT	CASSLTGNGNTIYF
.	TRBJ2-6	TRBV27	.	TGTGCCAGCAGTTTATCGTCCAGGACTGGGGCCAACGTCCTGACTTTC	CASSLSSRTGANVLTF
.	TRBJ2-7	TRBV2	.	TGTGCCAGCAGTGATGAAGGGTACGAGCAGTACTTC	CASSDEGYEQYF
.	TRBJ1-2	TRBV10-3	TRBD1	TGTGCCATCAGTGAACCGGGACAGGGAGTCGGCTACACCTTC	CAISEPGQGVGYTF
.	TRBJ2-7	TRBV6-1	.	TGTGCCAGCAGTGTAAGATTTGGAACACTGACCTACGAGCAGTACTTC	CASSVRFGTLTYEQYF
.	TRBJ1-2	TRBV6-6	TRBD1	TGTGCCAGCAGTTCCCCACAGGGGATCCTCTATGGCTACACCTTC	CASSSPQGILYGYTF
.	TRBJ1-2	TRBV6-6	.	TGTGCCAGCAGTTACTCAGGGAATGGCTACACCTTC	CASSYSGNGYTF
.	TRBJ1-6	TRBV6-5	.	TGTGCCAGCAGTTCCACCTGGGGGCAAGAATCCCCCCTCCACTTT	CASSSTWGQESPLHF
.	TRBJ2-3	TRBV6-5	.	TGTGCCAGCAGTTACTCTGAGGGGGGTACGCAGTATTTT	CASSYSEGGTQYF
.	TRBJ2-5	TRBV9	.	TGTGCCAGCAGCGTAGCGGGGAGAAGCCAAGAGACCCAGTACTTC	CASSVAGRSQETQYF
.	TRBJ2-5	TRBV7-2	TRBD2	TGTGCCAGCAGCCCCGGGGGGAAGCCCCAACAAGAGACCCAGTACTTC	CASSPGGKPQQETQYF
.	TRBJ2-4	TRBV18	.	TGTGCCAGCTCACCCATGAACGATGACATTCAGTACTTC	CASSPMNDDIQYF
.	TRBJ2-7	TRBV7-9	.	TGTGCCAGCAGCTTCGGCACCGCCTACGAGCAGTACTTC	CASSFGTAYEQYF
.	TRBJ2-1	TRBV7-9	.	TGTGCCAGCAGCTTAGCCAGGAACTCCTACAATGAGCAGTTCTTC	CASSLARNSYNEQFF
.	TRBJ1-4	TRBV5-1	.	TGCGCCAGCAGCCTCGACGGAATCGCACTGTTTTTT	CASSLDGIALFF
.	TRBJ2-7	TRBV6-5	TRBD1	TGTGCCAGCACCCCAGGGGGTAGTACCTACGAGCAGTACTTC	CASTPGGSTYEQYF
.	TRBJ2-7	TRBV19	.	TGTGCCAGTAGTGATCGAGGGGCAAACTACGAGCAGTACTTC	CASSDRGANYEQYF
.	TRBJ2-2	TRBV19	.	TGTGCCAGTAACTTCGACGGGGAGCTGTTTTTT	CASNFDGELFF